Shown below are 6 T cell receptor beta chains from a single sample sequenced in a study of blood T cells in healthy people across ages. Primers used in a second PCR of roughly 6 to 12 cycles were a sample-barcoded 5' primer and a J-beta primer mix. TCRdb analysed the 5' RACE reads with MiXCR anew, one entry per CDR3 protein. The sample consists of 1.5 million to 2 million distinct CDR3 sequences, just under 50% of them appearing once. The sample taken for sequencing was blood. The receptors were sampled from a woman aged 40-49 years in good health.

The chain is built from TRBV11-3 and TRBJ2-5; perhaps TRBD1 as D (6 bases). Per germline, CDR1 SGHNT and CDR2 YENEEA. The CDR3 contains 14 residues. V lost 5 bases and J lost 11, with 21 bases in between. The CDR3 loop reads CASSPSDRHNEQYF. CDR3 in DNA: TGTGCCAGCAGCCCTTCGGACAGACACAATGAGCAGTACTTC.

The J gene is TRBJ1-5, the V gene TRBV6-6; 8 bases fit TRBD1. The germline gives CDR1 MNHNY, CDR2 SVGAGI (reference sequence). This CDR3 region has 16 residues. V trimming: 1 base; J trimming: 2 bases; junction bases outside the gene matches: 4. Here the CDR3 DNA reads TGTGCCAGCAGTTACTTCAGACAGGGGCGCAATCAGCCCCAGCATTTT. Its protein product is CASSYFRQGRNQPQHF.

The CDR3 spells CASSTDGGTVTTYEQYF. In DNA, the CDR3 is TGTGCCAGCAGCACAGACGGTGGGACAGTTACTACCTACGAGCAGTACTTC. This rearrangement joins TRBV7-9 to TRBJ2-4; 7 bases are shared with TRBD1. Gene TRBJ2-7 matches the end of the DNA better, so the J call may be wrong. The CDR3 loop spans 17 amino acids. CDR1 and CDR2 (germline): SEHNR, FQNEAQ (reference sequence).

The genes are TRBV6-2 or TRBV6-3 and TRBJ2-1, with 8 bases fitting TRBD2. With 6 bases clipped from V and 4 bases from J, the junction kept 8 bases outside the gene matches. Looked up from germline, CDR1 is MNHEY and CDR2 is SVGEGT. The CDR3 has 15 amino acids. The CDR3 protein is CASSRLATLYNEQFF. The CDR3 nucleotides read TGTGCCAGCAGCAGACTAGCGACCCTATACAATGAGCAGTTCTTC.

The gene calls are TRBV10-3 and TRBJ1-2; D is unresolved. Trimming removed 3 bases from V and 0 bases from J, with 8 bases in between. This CDR3 has 14 amino acids. In germline, CDR1 is ENHRY, CDR2 SYGVKD. In nucleotides, the CDR3 is TGTGCCATCAGTGATCAGAATTCTAACTATGGCTACACCTTC. Amino acid sequence: CAISDQNSNYGYTF.

V is TRBV11-1 and J is TRBJ2-5; D is undetermined. The CDR3 length is 14 residues. Trimming cost V 5 bases and J 2 bases, with 12 bases left between them. Germline V lookup: CDR1 SGHAT, CDR2 FQDESV (reference sequence). CDR3 DNA: TGTGCCAGCAGCCCGGCGCAGCCTCAAGAGACCCAGTACTTC. Protein: CASSPAQPQETQYF.